These T cell receptor beta chains were read from a single sample in a study of cytomegalovirus exposure and HLA in healthy donors. Some clones are missing from TCRdb's copy, which holds only in-frame ones; the method was immunoSEQ multiplex PCR. The table includes about 90,000 clones, around 74% detected once. Input material: PBMCs. The receptors here all came from a boy younger than 18 in good health and CMV-seronegative. Both conserved end residues are part of each CDR3. The order of the fields is CDR3 protein, CDR3 DNA, clone size, V gene, D gene, J gene. The D gene is left open where the match is weak. Where a row states a size, it is once, few, many or the class of an expanded clone; other rows omit it.

CASSSPLASADTQYF | TGTGCCAGCAGCTCCCCCCTTGCTAGCGCAGATACGCAGTATTTT | - | TRBV9 | - | TRBJ2-3
CASRADRFSGNTIYF | TGTGCCAGCAGGGCCGACAGGTTCTCTGGAAACACCATATATTTT | - | TRBV6-6 | - | TRBJ1-3
CSVEGLAREQYF | TGCAGCGTTGAGGGACTGGCCAGGGAGCAGTACTTC | few | TRBV29-1 | - | TRBJ2-7
CASSKTGDNEQFF | TGTGCCAGCAGTAAGACAGGGGACAATGAGCAGTTCTTC | - | TRBV27 | TRBD1 | TRBJ2-1
CASSQERREGRNEQFF | TGCGCCAGCAGCCAAGAACGGCGGGAGGGCCGAAATGAGCAGTTCTTC | - | TRBV4-3 | TRBD2 | TRBJ2-1
CASSFRTSGGEDEQFF | TGTGCCAGCAGTTTTCGGACTAGCGGGGGGGAGGATGAGCAGTTCTTC | - | TRBV27 | TRBD2 | TRBJ2-1
CASSEVRGSPLHF | TGTGCCAGCAGTGAGGTTCGCGGCTCACCCCTCCACTTT | - | TRBV6-1 | - | TRBJ1-6
CASSLLWDKEGYTF | TGTGCCAGCAGTTTACTTTGGGACAAGGAGGGCTACACCTTC | - | TRBV28 | - | TRBJ1-2
CASMAGADRIAFF | TGTGCCAGCATGGCGGGCGCGGACCGGATAGCTTTCTTT | once | TRBV28 | - | TRBJ1-1
CASSYRGINSGNTIYF | TGTGCCAGCAGTTACAGGGGGATAAACTCTGGAAACACCATATATTTT | once | TRBV28 | TRBD1 | TRBJ1-3
CASSWDRGRYGYTF | TGTGCCAGCAGCTGGGACAGGGGTCGCTATGGCTACACCTTC | - | TRBV7-2 | TRBD1 | TRBJ1-2
CASSQRKGGRYGYTF | TGCGCCAGCAGTCAGCGGAAGGGGGGGCGGTATGGCTACACCTTC | - | TRBV23-1 | - | TRBJ1-2
CAWASRGETQYF | TGTGCCTGGGCCTCTAGGGGCGAGACCCAGTACTTC | - | TRBV30 | - | TRBJ2-5
CASGYRAEGSPLHF | TGTGCCAGCGGCTACAGGGCAGAGGGTTCACCCCTCCACTTT | - | TRBV28 | - | TRBJ1-6
CASSSMRGRGFDEQYF | TGTGCCAGCAGCTCCATGAGGGGGAGGGGCTTCGACGAGCAGTACTTC | - | TRBV7-9 | - | TRBJ2-7
CASSLVAVGADTEAFF | TGCGCCAGCAGCTTGGTGGCGGTGGGGGCAGACACTGAAGCTTTCTTT | - | TRBV5-1 | - | TRBJ1-1
CASSPGRDTEAFF | TGTGCCAGCTCACCGGGCAGGGACACTGAAGCTTTCTTT | - | TRBV18 | - | TRBJ1-1
CASSYQEGTEAFF | TGTGCCAGCAGCTACCAGGAGGGCACTGAAGCTTTCTTT | - | TRBV7-6 | - | TRBJ1-1
CASSLLRVLAGGNEQYF | TGTGCCAGCAGCTTGTTAAGGGTACTAGCGGGAGGGAACGAGCAGTACTTC | - | TRBV5-6 | TRBD2 | TRBJ2-7
CASSDIYRVGPTQPQHF | TGTGCCAGCAGTGACATCTACAGGGTCGGTCCGACTCAGCCCCAGCATTTT | - | TRBV6-1 | - | TRBJ1-5
CASSSGTSVYYEQFF | TGTGCCAGCAGTTCCGGGACTAGCGTTTATTATGAGCAGTTCTTC | - | TRBV6-4 | TRBD2 | TRBJ2-1
CASSQGGTSGVYEQYF | TGCGCCAGCAGCCAAGGAGGGACTAGCGGGGTTTACGAGCAGTACTTC | - | TRBV4-3 | TRBD2 | TRBJ2-7
CASSLFGAQPQHF | TGCGCCAGCAGCCTCTTCGGAGCCCAGCCCCAGCATTTT | - | TRBV5-1 | - | TRBJ1-5
CASSGGDLNTEAFF | TGCGCCAGCAGTGGCGGGGATCTGAACACTGAAGCTTTCTTT | - | TRBV23-1 | - | TRBJ1-1
CASEGQGKGLETQYF | TGTGCCAGCGAGGGACAGGGGAAAGGATTAGAGACCCAGTACTTC | - | TRBV28 | TRBD1 | TRBJ2-5
CASSPGAVKGQHYTF | TGTGCCAGCAGTCCCGGGGCAGTCAAGGGACAGCACTACACCTTC | once | TRBV28 | TRBD1 | TRBJ1-2
CASRSDWTGHQPQHF | TGTGCCAGCAGAAGTGATTGGACAGGACATCAGCCCCAGCATTTT | - | TRBV28 | TRBD1 | TRBJ1-5
CASSLLSGGARETQYF | TGTGCCAGCAGCTTACTCAGCGGGGGGGCCAGGGAGACCCAGTACTTC | - | TRBV7-9 | TRBD2 | TRBJ2-5